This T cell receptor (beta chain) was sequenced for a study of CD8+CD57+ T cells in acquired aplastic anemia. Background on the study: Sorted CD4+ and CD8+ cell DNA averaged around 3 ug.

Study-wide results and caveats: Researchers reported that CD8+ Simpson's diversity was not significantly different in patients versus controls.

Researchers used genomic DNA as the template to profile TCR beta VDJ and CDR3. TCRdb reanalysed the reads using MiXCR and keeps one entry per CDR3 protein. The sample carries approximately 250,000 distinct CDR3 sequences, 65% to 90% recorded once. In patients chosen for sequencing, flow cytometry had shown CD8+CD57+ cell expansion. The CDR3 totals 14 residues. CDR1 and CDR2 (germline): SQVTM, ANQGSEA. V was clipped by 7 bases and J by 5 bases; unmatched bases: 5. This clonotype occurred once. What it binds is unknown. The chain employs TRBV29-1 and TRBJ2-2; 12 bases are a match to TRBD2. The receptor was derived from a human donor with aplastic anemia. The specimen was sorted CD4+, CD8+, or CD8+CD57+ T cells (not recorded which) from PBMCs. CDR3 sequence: CSAITSGGTGELFF. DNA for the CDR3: TGCAGCGCCATAACTAGCGGGGGGACCGGGGAGCTGTTTTTT.